This TCR beta chain appears in the sequencing data of a study of cytomegalovirus exposure and HLA in healthy donors (dated by TCRdb to about 2017). Notes on the research overall: According to an earlier analysis of a few hundred of the donors, about 179 million T cells yielded 90 million to 140 million unique TCR beta sequences and approximately 300 Gb of sequence data. An early release covering just under 650 HLA-typed donors comprised about 310 gigabases of sequencing data and about 90 million unique TCR sequences. Of the approximately 370 genotyped donors, 65% to 90% were placed in the genetic ancestry cluster associated with self-reported Caucasian donors. The study aimed to test whether signatures of past pathogen exposure could be identified by cataloging public T cell receptors. The study profiled the T cell repertoires of approximately 700 subjects by immunosequencing and related them to cytomegalovirus serostatus. A separate validation cohort of 100 to 150 different subjects was used in addition to the approximately 700-subject first cohort. High-throughput TCR immunosequencing, statistical association of individual TCRs with disease status, and machine learning were combined to predict cytomegalovirus infection status. In a later analysis, previously published TCR beta repertoires from roughly 710 donors were re-analyzed and high-resolution HLA genotyping was added so that TCR occurrence patterns could be studied. Rather than drawing on any new phenotypic data, the later analysis identified candidate immune exposures from TCR beta sequences and the way those sequences occurred across donors. To decide whether each TCR beta V gene segment behaved as functional or pseudogenic, an earlier analysis of 587 of the donors relied on high-throughput TCR beta sequencing. Donor age, sex, ethnicity and CMV serostatus were compiled alongside the repertoire data. A later genetic analysis took genome-wide SNP genotypes for about three fifths of the 666 donors and used that subset as a discovery cohort. All discovery cohort repertoires had been generated on a single sequencing platform. Class I and class II HLA loci were covered by the typing at four-digit resolution. Typing coverage varied by locus: 629-630 donors for A, B, C, DRB1 and DQB1; roughly 510 for DQA1; about 590 for DPA1; around 450 for DPB1. Four or five DR-DQ haplotypes were handled as single units for association and clustering, since linkage in the cohort was strong. On average, roughly 200,000 unique TCR beta nucleotide sequences were sequenced per donor among about 400 genotyped donors of the cohort, with roughly 18% of those sequences being non-productive.

Trimming takes 3 bases from V and 5 bases from J, and the germline ends sit 16 bases apart. The CDR3, cysteine through phenylalanine, is 15 amino acids long. This entry keeps only the CDR3 DNA: 45 bases, framed from base 1. The CDR1 and CDR2 encoded by the germline V gene are KGHSH and LQKENI. The cohort was made up of 666 healthy bone marrow donors. At the time of sampling, all cohort members were nominally healthy, though unrecorded immune exposures were likely present. The donor tested CMV seropositive and was one of the 289 seropositive cohort members. Each donor provided a peripheral blood sample, and peripheral blood mononuclear cells were used for TCR beta sequencing. The Qiagen DNeasy Blood Extraction Kit was used to extract genomic DNA from the blood cell samples. The library was made by the immunoSEQ multiplex PCR assay. For the multiplex PCR, a mixture combining 60 forward primers for TCR Vbeta segments and 13 reverse primers for TCR Jbeta segments was used. Amplification of the CDR3 region of rearranged TCR beta genes was performed with a multiplex PCR assay on genomic DNA. The Illumina HiSeq System was used to sequence the amplified TCR beta libraries as 87-base-pair reads. The original methods were these. A later analysis counted tens of millions of unique TCR beta chains across the 650 to 700 repertoires, and 9 million to 14 million of these chains were shared by at least two donors. Raw reads were error-corrected and collapsed into unique sequences by a nearest-neighbor algorithm in which closely related sequences were merged to remove PCR and sequencing errors. To assign V, D and J gene segments, CDR3 sequences were aligned to IMGT reference sequences. Each retained sequence needed at least a six-nucleotide match to both a V gene segment and a J gene segment. Rearrangements were classified as productive when the CDR3 lacked stop codons and remained in frame with V and J, and all other rearrangements were classified as non-productive. CDR3 was defined according to IMGT convention as the region running from the second conserved V-encoded cysteine to the conserved J-encoded phenylalanine. In an earlier analysis of just under 600 of the donors, sequences lacking an unambiguous match to a single V gene segment were excluded. In an earlier analysis of 450 to 700 of the donors, V segments were called functional above 56.7% productive rearrangements and were called segregating when the between-donor standard deviation exceeded 5%. A statistical classification framework was built to diagnose cytomegalovirus status from the catalog of TCR beta chain sequences. In a later analysis, V and J genes were assigned by comparing TCR nucleotide sequences against IMGT/GENE-DB human TR gene sequences. Using the TCRdist pipeline, a later analysis assigned CDR3 sequences along with most-parsimonious VDJ recombination scenarios. In a later analysis, each TCR beta chain was defined by its CDR3 amino acid sequence together with its V-gene family, and reads without a unique V-gene family were excluded. As a way to deal with suspected cross-contamination and a sequencing artifact, a later analysis dropped 450 to 600 nucleotide sequences that were highly shared and had low generation probability. A later analysis calculated a clonal expansion index for each public chain from normalized within-repertoire ranks of inferred template counts. In a later analysis, generation probabilities were computed using a VDJ recombination model fitted to out-of-frame rearrangements, and the results were checked against IGoR. Hypergeometric tests were used in a later analysis to score TCR-TCR, TCR-HLA and TCR-CMV co-occurrence, with a repertoire-size bias correction applied to the TCR pairs. A later analysis estimated false discovery rates by permuting HLA or CMV assignments 20 times. In a later analysis, co-occurring TCRs were grouped with DBSCAN, and TCRdist sequence similarity was added when clustering was performed within HLA-allele-positive subsets. Repertoires with fewer than 30,000 or more than 120,000 public chains were left out of co-occurrence clustering, as were four to six repertoires with anomalous nucleotide sharing. Entries here come from immuneACCESS through TCRdb and include only in-frame sequences with V and J called. Some clones fail to appear in such tables; in the studies checked, an unresolved V gene covers under half of the shortfall, and the cause of the remainder is unknown. The V and J calls and clone size are taken from that table; D and trimming were inferred from the DNA. The sample records approximately 170,000 clones, about 80% of which are singletons. The ten largest clones add up to about 2.1% of the sample.

Here is what the overall study found, with its caveats: According to a later analysis, TCR association rates differed among HLA loci, with DRB1 alleles showing the most associated TCRs and HLA-C alleles showing the fewest. When HLA alleles, especially DR and DQ, strongly co-occurred, TCR associations were difficult to assign to individual alleles. Compared with the approximately 600-donor mean, donors in an Asian-associated ancestry cluster had fewer N-insertions in productive TCRs, according to a later genetic analysis. CMV serostatus was the only immune exposure information available for the cohort. A later analysis found that HLA-associated TCR beta chains were more clonally expanded and had lower generation probabilities than equally common non-associated chains. Three of the identified cytomegalovirus-associated TCR beta chains were confirmed in vitro to be specific for cytomegalovirus antigens. About 15 rarely observed V segments, including chromosome 9 orphons, were excluded from the earlier analysis of several hundred of the donors because counts were too low. A further reported finding was that TCR beta sequences accurately predicted the HLA-A and HLA-B alleles for most subjects in the first cohort. Correlated functional status among segregating V segments might be attributable to linkage disequilibrium, but an unknown experimental factor could not be ruled out. The classifier was reported to diagnose cytomegalovirus status with high specificity and sensitivity in both the original and validation cohorts. A cluster of highly shared sequence variants was judged likely to represent a technical artifact of the sequencing pipeline. In a later analysis, 16,951 TCR beta sequences were associated with specific HLA alleles at a false discovery rate of 0.05. It was suggested by the authors that the approach could potentially be generalized to other disease states and immunological phenotypes. An association between a missense DCLRE1C variant and V-gene and J-gene trimming of TCR beta chains was found in a later genetic analysis and replicated in an independent cohort. The study listed 150 to 200 TCR beta chains as associated with cytomegalovirus. The 87-base-pair reads could not distinguish some IMGT-functional V segments, including TRBV6-2 and TRBV6-3, so those segments were excluded. Only TCR beta chains were sequenced in this cohort, and the absence of alpha or paired-chain data limited detectable features. While some public TCRs were present in many individuals, most TCR sequences turned up only very rarely across donors. Broadly in line with IMGT annotations, most TCR beta V segments showed up in productive rearrangements about 87% or about 30% of the time in an earlier analysis of 450 to 750 of the donors. HLA typing was unavailable for some donors at each locus, so association tests used only the typed subset. According to a later analysis, parvovirus B19, influenza, CMV and Epstein-Barr virus appeared linked to several top co-occurrence clusters. According to a later analysis, most CMV-associated TCR beta chains appeared to be HLA-restricted, and the HLA associations seemed to be driven largely by CMV exposure. Roughly uniform sequencing depth across donors was assumed in presence/absence analyses, although this assumption may not hold.

As concerns this clone: Its antigen has not been determined. No clone much larger than this one lies a single base away; base qualities are absent.

The sequence was obtained from a woman aged 30 to 39 in good health and CMV-seropositive. This sequence uses TRBV18 and TRBJ1-1; the D region possibly corresponds to TRBD1 (6 bases align). Sequenced sample: PBMCs. The DNA sequence follows: TGTGCCAGCTCACCGCTACCGGGACAAAAGACTGAAGCTTTCTTT. Translation gives CASSPLPGQKTEAFF.